The rows below give T cell receptor beta chains drawn from one sample of a study of OX40 agonist ivuxolimab in advanced cancers. Some clones are missing from TCRdb's copy, which holds only in-frame ones; the method was immunoSEQ multiplex PCR. The data contain approximately 70,000 clones, approximately 78% of them singletons. The sample was CD4+ or CD8+ T cells sorted from blood, taken in a trial of the OX40 agonist ivuxolimab. The receptors stem from an adult with an advanced solid tumor such as melanoma, head and neck, liver or kidney cancer. Both conserved end residues are part of each CDR3. A D gene is named only where the DNA matches it firmly. The size of a clone is reported for some rows only, either as once, few or many, or as a class for expanded clones.

D gene	clone size	V gene	J gene	CDR3 protein	CDR3 DNA
-	-	TRBV18	TRBJ1-2	CASSQVRASDGYTF	TGTGCCAGCTCCCAAGTCAGGGCCAGCGATGGCTACACCTTC
TRBD1	-	TRBV28	TRBJ1-1	CASSSRSRGHWTEAFF	TGTGCCAGCAGTTCCCGTAGCAGGGGGCATTGGACTGAAGCTTTCTTT
TRBD1	-	TRBV6-1	TRBJ2-3	CAGGGDTQYF	TGTGCAGGGGGCGGAGATACGCAGTATTTT
-	-	TRBV7-2	TRBJ2-2	CASSSDSRNTGELFF	TGTGCCAGCAGCTCAGACTCGAGAAACACCGGGGAGCTGTTTTTT
-	-	TRBV30	TRBJ2-1	CAWSESDEQFF	TGTGCCTGGAGTGAAAGTGATGAGCAGTTCTTC
TRBD2	-	TRBV11-3	TRBJ2-5	CASSLDLVAGGHQETQYF	TGTGCCAGCAGCTTAGATCTTGTAGCGGGGGGGCACCAAGAGACCCAGTACTTC
-	-	TRBV7-9	TRBJ1-1	CASSRIGNTEAFF	TGTGCCAGCAGCCGTATCGGGAACACTGAAGCTTTCTTT
TRBD2	-	TRBV10-1	TRBJ2-3	CASSESTSGRIDAITDTQYF	TGCGCCAGCAGTGAGTCTACTAGCGGGAGGATAGATGCCATCACAGATACGCAGTATTTT
-	-	TRBV5-1	TRBJ1-1	CASSLSRANTEAFF	TGCGCCAGCAGCTTATCGCGGGCGAACACTGAAGCTTTCTTT
-	few	TRBV7-6	TRBJ1-4	CASSEDRRFEKLFF	TGTGCCAGCAGCGAAGACAGGCGTTTCGAAAAACTGTTTTTT
-	-	TRBV6-1	TRBJ1-5	CASSDGGFYNQPQHF	TGTGCCAGCAGTGATGGCGGTTTTTACAATCAGCCCCAGCATTTT
-	once	TRBV7-8	TRBJ1-5	CASSLDQGSPNSNQPQHF	TGTGCCAGCAGCTTAGATCAGGGGAGCCCTAATAGCAATCAGCCCCAGCATTTT
TRBD1	-	TRBV5-1	TRBJ2-5	CASTIGTGSETQYF	TGCGCCAGCACAATCGGGACAGGGTCAGAGACCCAGTACTTC
-	-	TRBV7-2	TRBJ1-5	CASSLSRGEPQHF	TGTGCCAGCAGCTTATCGCGCGGGGAGCCCCAGCATTTT
TRBD2	-	TRBV25-1	TRBJ2-3	CASSPLAGGITDTQYF	TGTGCCAGCAGCCCACTAGCGGGAGGGATCACAGATACGCAGTATTTT
-	-	TRBV19	TRBJ1-5	CASSVGRIDQPQHF	TGTGCCAGTAGTGTGGGACGTATAGATCAGCCCCAGCATTTT
-	-	TRBV5-7	TRBJ1-1	CASSRGGYGEAFF	TGTGCCAGCAGCCGGGGGGGGTACGGTGAAGCTTTCTTT
-	-	TRBV6-5	TRBJ2-1	CASSYPGRGAGNEQFF	TGTGCCAGCAGTTACCCCGGCAGGGGGGCCGGGAATGAGCAGTTCTTC
TRBD1	-	TRBV30	TRBJ1-3	CAHGTGATLSGNTIYF	TGTGCGCATGGGACAGGGGCCACCCTCTCTGGAAACACCATATATTTT
TRBD2	-	TRBV9	TRBJ2-1	CASSGTSGLYNEQFF	TGTGCCAGCAGCGGGACTAGCGGACTCTACAATGAGCAGTTCTTC
-	-	TRBV5-5	TRBJ2-5	CASSINRETQYF	TGTGCCAGCAGCATCAACAGGGAGACCCAGTACTTC
TRBD1	-	TRBV11-2	TRBJ2-2	CASSLTGGYTGELFF	TGTGCCAGCAGCTTAACAGGGGGATACACCGGGGAGCTGTTTTTT
-	-	TRBV5-1	TRBJ1-3	CASSLGGNRDYSGNTIYF	TGCGCCAGCAGCTTGGGGGGCAACAGGGACTACTCTGGAAACACCATATATTTT
-	-	TRBV6-6	TRBJ1-5	CASSYDRWGSNQPQHF	TGTGCCAGCAGTTACGATAGGTGGGGGAGCAATCAGCCCCAGCATTTT
TRBD1	few	TRBV28	TRBJ1-2	CASSFNRGQDYGYTF	TGTGCCAGCAGTTTTAACAGGGGGCAGGACTATGGCTACACCTTC
-	-	TRBV5-8	TRBJ1-2	CASSLPGSYGYTF	TGTGCCAGCAGCTTGCCAGGAAGCTATGGCTACACCTTC
TRBD2	-	TRBV7-2	TRBJ2-1	CASSLSGGTYNEQFF	TGTGCCAGCAGCTTAAGCGGGGGGACCTACAATGAGCAGTTCTTC
-	-	TRBV5-1	TRBJ2-2	CASARRGGGRNTGELFF	TGCGCCAGCGCCCGGAGGGGCGGGGGCCGGAACACCGGGGAGCTGTTTTTT
TRBD2	-	TRBV4-1	TRBJ2-1	CASSLEEGLAGSNEQFF	TGCGCCAGCAGCCTTGAAGAAGGTCTAGCGGGGTCCAATGAGCAGTTCTTC